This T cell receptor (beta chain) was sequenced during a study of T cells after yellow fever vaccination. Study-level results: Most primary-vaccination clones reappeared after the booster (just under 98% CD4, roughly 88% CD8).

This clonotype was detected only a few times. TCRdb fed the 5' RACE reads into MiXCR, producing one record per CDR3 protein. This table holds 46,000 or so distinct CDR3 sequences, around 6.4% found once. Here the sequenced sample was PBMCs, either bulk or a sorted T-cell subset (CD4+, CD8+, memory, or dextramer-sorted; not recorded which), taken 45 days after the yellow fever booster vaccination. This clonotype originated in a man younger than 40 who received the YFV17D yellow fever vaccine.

Here the CDR3 reads CASSLGRQEQYF. CDR3 DNA sequence: TGTGCCAGCAGTTTAGGGAGACAGGAGCAGTACTTC. This chain joins TRBV12-3 or TRBV12-4 and TRBJ2-7; possible D gene TRBD1, 5 bases. Between the trimmed V and J ends, which lost 1 base and 7 bases, there was a span of 8 bases. The CDR3 is 12 amino acids.